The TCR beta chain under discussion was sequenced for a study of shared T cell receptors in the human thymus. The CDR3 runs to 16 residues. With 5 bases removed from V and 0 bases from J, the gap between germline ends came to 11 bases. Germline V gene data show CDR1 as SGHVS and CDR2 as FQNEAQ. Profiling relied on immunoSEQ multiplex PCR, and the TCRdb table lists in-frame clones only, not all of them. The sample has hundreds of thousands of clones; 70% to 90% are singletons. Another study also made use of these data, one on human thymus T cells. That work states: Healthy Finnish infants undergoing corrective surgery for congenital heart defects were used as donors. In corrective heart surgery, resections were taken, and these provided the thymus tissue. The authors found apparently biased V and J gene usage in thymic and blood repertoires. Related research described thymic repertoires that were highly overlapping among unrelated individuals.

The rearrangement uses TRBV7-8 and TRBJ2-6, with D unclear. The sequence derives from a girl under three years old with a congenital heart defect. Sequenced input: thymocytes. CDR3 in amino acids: CASSIKTLSGANVLTF. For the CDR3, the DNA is TGTGCCAGCAGCATAAAGACACTCTCTGGGGCCAACGTCCTGACTTTC.